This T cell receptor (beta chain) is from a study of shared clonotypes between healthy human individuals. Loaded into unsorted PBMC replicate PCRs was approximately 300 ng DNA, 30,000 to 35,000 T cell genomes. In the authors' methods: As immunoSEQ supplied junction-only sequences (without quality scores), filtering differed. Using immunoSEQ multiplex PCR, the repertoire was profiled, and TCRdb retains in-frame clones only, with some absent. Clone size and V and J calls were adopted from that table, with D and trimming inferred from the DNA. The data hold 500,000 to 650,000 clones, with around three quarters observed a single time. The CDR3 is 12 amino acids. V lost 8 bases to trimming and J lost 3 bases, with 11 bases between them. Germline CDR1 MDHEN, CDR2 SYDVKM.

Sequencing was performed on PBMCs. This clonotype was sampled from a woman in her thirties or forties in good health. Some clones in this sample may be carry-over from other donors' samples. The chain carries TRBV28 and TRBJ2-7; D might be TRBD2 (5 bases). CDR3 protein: CASLAPNYEQYF. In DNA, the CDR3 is TGTGCCAGCCTAGCCCCTAACTACGAGCAGTACTTC.